The 12 T cell receptor beta chains listed next were all sequenced from one sample in a study of follicular helper T cells after annual influenza vaccination. The time point was: 2015-2016 season, pre-vaccination. Clones were sequenced by immunoSEQ multiplex PCR, and TCRdb holds only the in-frame ones, with some missing. The data contain 12,000 or so clones, 80% of them singletons. Source: CXCR5+ CD38- circulating T follicular helper cells from blood, taken on the day of influenza vaccination. The subset denotes: circulating Tfh, non-naive CD4+CXCR5+PD-1+ (ICOS+CD38+ or ICOS-CD38-). Every receptor here comes from an adult who received the influenza vaccine.

This chain connects TRBV18 to TRBJ2-7; D unclear. The germline V gene encodes CDR1 KGHSH and CDR2 LQKENI. V shed 4 bases and J shed 4 bases, with 11 bases lying between them. CDR3 length equals 13 residues. This chain's CDR3 is CASSLDLGYEQYF. CDR3 nucleotides: TGTGCCAGCTCACTGGATCTAGGTTACGAGCAGTACTTC.

This clone was found once. This chain connects TRBV7-3 to TRBJ2-1; 10 bases line up with TRBD2. The V gene end was trimmed by 5 bases and the J gene end by 9 bases; junction bases not matched to a gene: 7. The length of the CDR3 is 14 residues. Per germline, CDR1 SGHTA and CDR2 FQGTGA. The CDR3 sequence is CASSPYSGGSEQFF. The DNA of the CDR3 is TGTGCCAGCAGCCCCTATAGCGGGGGGAGTGAGCAGTTCTTC.

The chain has TRBV5-1 and TRBJ1-4; weak D call: TRBD1 (5 bases). The CDR3 consists of 14 residues. Trimming took 0 bases from V and 4 from J, leaving 7 bases between them. Germline CDR1 is SGHRS and CDR2 is YFSETQ. Here the CDR3 reads CASSLGGLNEKLFF. As DNA, the CDR3 is TGCGCCAGCAGCTTGGGGGGACTTAATGAAAAACTGTTTTTT.

This clone was seen only once. The rearrangement links TRBV2 to TRBJ2-5, with 9 bases matching TRBD1. Germline loops: CDR1 SNHLY, CDR2 FYNNEI. This CDR3 is 16 amino acids long. V dropped 9 bases and J dropped 1; count of bases not matched to a gene: 12. Here the CDR3 DNA reads TGTGCCAGTGCCTCGGGACAGGGCACTTTCCAAGAGACCCAGTACTTC. It is translated as CASASGQGTFQETQYF.

The J gene is TRBJ2-1, the V gene TRBV18, with TRBD2 as a possible D gene (6 bases). There are 16 residues in the CDR3. CDR1 is KGHSH and CDR2 is LQKENI in the germline V gene. Trimming took 1 base from V and 5 from J, leaving 15 bases between them. The CDR3 sequence is CASSPRYPGGNNEQFF. CDR3 in DNA: TGTGCCAGCTCACCACGATATCCGGGCGGGAACAATGAGCAGTTCTTC.

The chain uses TRBV7-9 and TRBJ2-7, with TRBD2 as a possible D gene (6 bases). The CDR3 length is 13 residues. Trimming shortened V by 5 bases and J by 6 bases, and 14 bases separated the two germline ends. CDR1 SEHNR and CDR2 FQNEAQ come from the germline V gene (reference sequence). Written as DNA, the CDR3 is TGTGCCAGCAGCCTGGGGGACTGGGGCGAGCAGTACTTC. Its protein is CASSLGDWGEQYF.

The J gene is TRBJ2-3, the V gene TRBV5-1; TRBD2 might be the D (6 bases). From germline, CDR1 is SGHRS and CDR2 YFSETQ. The CDR3 contains 14 residues. V shed 6 bases and J shed 2 bases, with 13 bases lying between them. The CDR3 region has the DNA TGCGCCAGCAAATCTAGCGAATACACAGATACGCAGTATTTT. This codes for CASKSSEYTDTQYF.

J is TRBJ2-5 and V is TRBV7-3, with 10 bases aligning to TRBD1. The J call may be faulty, since TRBJ2-7 better matches the DNA end. Germline lookup yields CDR1 SGHTA and CDR2 FQGTGA. This CDR3 region has 15 residues. The CDR3 DNA is TGTGCCAGCAGCCTAGGCGGACAGGGGGCCTACGAGCAGTACTTC. Translating it yields CASSLGGQGAYEQYF.

This clone occurred a few times. This chain connects TRBV5-1 to TRBJ2-7; D possibly uses TRBD1 or TRBD2 (6 bases each). From germline, CDR1 is SGHRS and CDR2 YFSETQ. The CDR3 is 17 residues long. Trimming stripped 1 base from V and 1 base from J, with 18 bases between. CDR3 in amino acids: CASSLSMGGLGSYEQYF. The CDR3 nucleotides read TGCGCCAGCAGCTTGAGTATGGGGGGCTTAGGGTCCTACGAGCAGTACTTC.

The chain has TRBV7-9 and TRBJ1-4; D perhaps matches TRBD1 (6 bases). This CDR3 comprises 16 residues. Trimming removed 1 base from V and 4 bases from J, with 13 bases in between. Germline V lookup: CDR1 SEHNR, CDR2 FQNEAQ (reference sequence). As DNA, the CDR3 is TGTGCCAGCAGCTTAGGCTGGGGGGGCCTTAATGAAAAACTGTTTTTT. Protein sequence: CASSLGWGGLNEKLFF. The full variable domain, its missing parts supplied by reference TRBV7-9 and TRBJ1-4, is DTGVSQNPRHKITKRGQNVTFRCDPISEHNRLYWYRQTLGQGPEFLTYFQNEAQLEKSRLLSDRFSAERPKGSFSTLEIQRTEQGDSAMYLCASSLGWGGLNEKLFFGSGTQLSVL.

This clone occurred a few times. The chain couples TRBV7-3 to TRBJ1-5, with 7 bases lining up with TRBD1. The CDR3 extends over 13 amino acids. Germline CDR1 is SGHTA and CDR2 is FQGTGA. Germline trimming cut 5 bases from V and 7 bases from J; bases unmatched to any gene: 5. DNA for the CDR3: TGTGCCAGCAGCCCCCAAGGGGGCCAGCCCCAGCATTTT. Amino acids: CASSPQGGQPQHF.

CDR3 loop: CASPIPIRLPMNTEAFF. In nucleotides, the CDR3 is TGTGCCAGTCCCATTCCCATCCGTCTCCCCATGAACACTGAAGCTTTCTTT. The genes are TRBV27 and TRBJ1-1; D gene unclear. V was pared by 9 bases and J by 0 bases, with 23 bases between. Germline V gene data show CDR1 as MNHEY and CDR2 as SMNVEV (reference sequence). The length of the CDR3 is 17 residues.